A selection of T cell receptor beta chains follows, all from one sample in a study of Tregs in tolerant kidney transplant recipients. Some clones are missing from TCRdb's copy, which holds only in-frame ones; the method was immunoSEQ multiplex PCR. This sample has 50,000 or so clones; roughly nine tenths occur once, and the top ten carry roughly a sixth. The source was CD8+ T cells from blood (PBMCs), collected 12 months after the transplant. Receptor source: a human patient who received a combined kidney and bone marrow transplant. Certain T cells may be donor cells from the graft. The CDR3 runs from the conserved cysteine through the conserved F or W. Expanded clones get a size class; other rows say once, few or many, or leave the size out.

J gene | V gene | clone size | CDR3 protein
TRBJ2-7 | TRBV4-3 | NA | CASSQDRGTGGYEQYF
TRBJ2-7 | TRBV7-6 | NA | CASSLRTGTGEQYF
TRBJ2-3 | TRBV9 | NA | CASSAPMAGATTDTQYF
TRBJ1-4 | TRBV4-1 | NA | CASSQDYMRLANEKLFF
TRBJ2-5 | TRBV27 | once | CASSFSGGGYQETQYF
TRBJ1-5 | TRBV5-4 | NA | CASSSGGQDNQPQHF
TRBJ2-5 | TRBV5-6 | NA | CASSVQRGVQETQYF
TRBJ2-5 | TRBV6-6 | NA | CASSQRGFETQYF
TRBJ2-1 | TRBV5-1 | NA | CASSSSGSLYNEQFF
TRBJ1-2 | TRBV7-3 | NA | CASSLTGGDYTF
TRBJ2-6 | TRBV7-2 | NA | CASSLHVPTGMGANVLTF
TRBJ2-4 | TRBV27 | NA | CASSLDRGNIQYF
TRBJ2-7 | TRBV6-6 | NA | CASSPVQGREQYF
TRBJ2-3 | TRBV27 | NA | CASRKQAVTDTQYF
TRBJ2-1 | TRBV7-3 | NA | CASSPDTYNEQFF
TRBJ2-5 | TRBV9 | NA | CASSTREETQYF
TRBJ1-2 | TRBV4-1 | NA | CASSQDGTIFEGYTF
TRBJ1-2 | TRBV9 | NA | CASSVGEGVYGYTF
TRBJ1-6 | TRBV7-9 | NA | CASSLFSPRSSYNSPLHF
TRBJ1-2 | TRBV27 | NA | CASSPRTGGDGYTF
TRBJ2-5 | TRBV5-6 | NA | CASSPEDGGAQYF
TRBJ2-7 | TRBV5-6 | medium-sized | CASSDGQGTPYEQYF
TRBJ2-5 | TRBV5-6 | NA | CASSLGGFGETQYF
TRBJ1-2 | TRBV5-4 | NA | CASSFGDLAGRYGYTF
TRBJ2-1 | TRBV4-2 | NA | CASSQDGRTNIYNEQFF
TRBJ2-7 | TRBV4-3 | few | CASSLSRGYEQYF
TRBJ1-6 | TRBV19 | NA | CASMTANSPLHF
TRBJ2-4 | TRBV9 | NA | CASSVAGRGDIQYF
TRBJ1-1 | TRBV5-6 | NA | CASSWNEQGAAFF
TRBJ1-2 | TRBV19 | NA | CASSIDQQGIGGYTF
NA | TRBV19 | NA | CASSIGTVSYEQYF
TRBJ2-1 | TRBV7-9 | NA | CASSTGLVEQFF
TRBJ2-3 | TRBV13 | NA | CASSSHGLDRGTQYF
TRBJ2-7 | TRBV10-3 | NA | CAISPGGGRYEQYF
TRBJ1-2 | TRBV29-1 | NA | CSVAETAIYGYTF
TRBJ2-7 | TRBV4-3 | NA | CASSQGGGQGENEQYF
TRBJ2-7 | TRBV7-9 | NA | CASSFQDRGYEQYF
TRBJ2-1 | TRBV27 | NA | CASSLGLAINEQFF
TRBJ1-5 | TRBV30 | NA | CAWSVGTRNQPQHF
TRBJ1-5 | TRBV28 | once | CASSRDRGGQPQHF
TRBJ2-1 | TRBV6-5 | NA | CASSLTSGRYNEQFF
TRBJ2-3 | TRBV15 | NA | CATSSPPASDADTQYF
TRBJ1-1 | TRBV6-5 | NA | CASSFVKNTEAFF
TRBJ2-7 | TRBV27 | NA | CASSLWGRGEMYEQYF
TRBJ2-2 | TRBV28 | NA | CASSFYPGDTGELFF
TRBJ2-1 | TRBV27 | NA | CASSFSGGNYGDEQFF
TRBJ1-2 | TRBV19 | NA | CASSEGTYGYTF
TRBJ2-1 | TRBV27 | NA | CASSSGLAGINEQFF
TRBJ2-7 | TRBV7-2 | once | CASSFLGSSYEQYF
TRBJ2-7 | TRBV30 | NA | CAQKGGLPDYEQYF
TRBJ2-7 | TRBV29-1 | NA | CSVLPGLGDEQYF